This TCR beta chain is from a study of monozygotic twins with inflammatory bowel disease. Reanalyzing the 5' RACE reads, TCRdb keeps one entry per CDR3 protein, without DNA. Across about 150,000 distinct CDR3 sequences, the top ten clones capture around 1.2% of the sample. The CDR3 length is 18 residues. Germline V CDR1 and CDR2: MDHEN, SYDVKM. Sequencing was carried out using blood. This chain uses TRBV28 with TRBJ1-2; TCRdb returns TRBD1, unconfirmable since there is no DNA. The receptor was derived from a human donor with ulcerative colitis or Crohn's disease, or a healthy co-twin of an affected twin (not recorded which). The CDR3 region is CASSFPRGTGGREYGYTF.